This T cell receptor beta chain was obtained from a study of a mutant IDH1 vaccine in newly diagnosed glioma. Germline CDR1 reads SNHLY; CDR2 reads FYNNEI. This CDR3 has 15 residues. Only in-frame clones appear in the TCRdb table, and some are missing; sequencing was by immunoSEQ multiplex PCR. This sample has tens of thousands of clones, with approximately 87% found just once. Concerning this clone itself: Its specificity is unknown. At one end, the junction sequence differs from germline, possibly due to a read error.

Time point reported: week 35, safety follow-up. Vaccinated patients received 300 ug of mutant IDH1 20-mer peptide per dose, with topical imiquimod. The rearrangement uses TRBV2 and TRBJ1-4; D is perhaps TRBD1 (6 bases). The specimen was PBMCs, collected from a glioma patient whose treatment included an IDH1 peptide vaccine. This clonotype originated in a man between 40 and 49 years old with glioma. The CDR3 region is CASREGGATNEKLFF. For the CDR3, the DNA is TGTGCCAGCAGGGAAGGGGGGGCAACTAATGAAAAACTGTTTTTT.